Listed below are T cell receptor beta chains from one sample, sequenced in a study of T cells after yellow fever vaccination. TCRdb itself ran the 5' RACE reads through MiXCR, one entry per CDR3 protein. The sample has hundreds of thousands of distinct CDR3 sequences, less than 15% seen once. Sequencing used PBMCs, obtained on the day of the yellow fever booster vaccination. Receptors were obtained from a man aged 30-40 years who received the YFV17D yellow fever vaccine. CDR3s include the opening cysteine and the closing phenylalanine or tryptophan. Each record gives: CDR3 length, D gene, clone size, V gene, J gene, CDR3 protein, CDR3 DNA. The D gene is left open where the match is weak. Clone size is stated in some rows and not others, as once, few, many or a class when expanded.

>15|TRBD2|NA|TRBV9|TRBJ2-3
CASGTGTSGTDTQYF
TGTGCCAGCGGGACGGGGACTAGCGGCACAGATACGCAGTATTTT
>17|TRBD1|NA|TRBV10-3|TRBJ2-3
CAITPSTGAELTDTQYF
TGTGCCATCACACCATCGACAGGGGCCGAACTTACAGATACGCAGTATTTT
>16|TRBD1|many|TRBV7-3|TRBJ1-1
CASSFGDRGLNTEAFF
TGTGCCAGCAGCTTCGGGGACAGGGGCCTGAACACTGAAGCTTTCTTT
>17|TRBD1|few|TRBV20-1|TRBJ1-5
CSARDTDRGRINQPQHF
TGCAGTGCTAGAGATACCGACAGGGGGCGTATCAATCAGCCCCAGCATTTT
>13|NA|NA|TRBV7-9|TRBJ2-7
CASTDWGLGEQYF
TGTGCCAGCACCGACTGGGGGCTCGGCGAGCAGTACTTC
>19|TRBD2|NA|TRBV14|TRBJ2-7
CASSQVRTGTSGKRNEQYF
TGTGCCAGCAGCCAAGTCCGAACCGGGACTAGCGGGAAGAGAAACGAGCAGTACTTC
>18|NA|few|TRBV19|TRBJ2-5
CASSIPPLPGHPRETQYF
TGTGCCAGTAGTATACCCCCTTTACCGGGACATCCAAGGGAGACCCAGTACTTC
>12|TRBD1|NA|TRBV2|TRBJ1-2
CASKTGLYGYTF
TGTGCCAGCAAGACAGGGCTCTATGGCTACACCTTC
>17|NA|NA|TRBV7-2|TRBJ2-3
CASSPLAGDLLTDTQYF
TGTGCCAGCAGCCCCCTGGCTGGGGACCTTCTCACAGATACGCAGTATTTT
>14|TRBD1|NA|TRBV7-2|TRBJ1-5
CASSPRGTAGPQHF
TGTGCCAGCAGCCCCCGTGGGACAGCTGGGCCCCAGCATTTT
>15|NA|few|TRBV10-3|TRBJ2-5
CAISESERVSETQYF
TGTGCCATCAGTGAGTCTGAGAGGGTCAGCGAGACCCAGTACTTC
>13|TRBD1|few|TRBV20-1|TRBJ2-7
CSASRTGLYEQYF
TGCAGTGCTAGCCGGACAGGGCTTTACGAGCAGTACTTC
>17|NA|few|TRBV19|TRBJ2-7
CASSMIPGQSSGYEQYF
TGTGCCAGTAGTATGATACCGGGACAGTCGAGCGGGTACGAGCAGTACTTC
>14|TRBD2|NA|TRBV6-1|TRBJ2-7
CATTGTKSSYEQYF
TGTGCCACCACTGGGACTAAGAGCTCCTACGAGCAGTACTTC
>15|NA|NA|TRBV6-2/TRBV6-3|TRBJ2-7
CASSYQAGPTYEQYF
TGTGCCAGCAGTTACCAGGCAGGGCCTACCTACGAGCAGTACTTC
>16|TRBD1|NA|TRBV27|TRBJ2-2
CASSIDPRGRTGELFF
TGTGCCAGCAGCATTGACCCCAGGGGGCGCACCGGGGAGCTGTTTTTT
>13|NA|NA|TRBV10-3|TRBJ2-1
CAISESPADEQFF
TGTGCCATCAGTGAGTCCCCAGCCGATGAGCAGTTCTTC
>12|NA|NA|TRBV20-1|TRBJ1-1
CSARDRGRGAFF
TGCAGTGCTAGAGATCGGGGCCGGGGAGCTTTCTTT
>15|TRBD2|few|TRBV11-2|TRBJ2-7
CASSLAGLAIYEQYF
TGTGCCAGCAGCTTAGCAGGACTAGCTATCTACGAGCAGTACTTC
>15|NA|few|TRBV19|TRBJ1-1
CASSLTTGRNTEAFF
TGTGCCAGTAGTCTGACGACAGGCCGGAACACTGAAGCTTTCTTT
>13|TRBD2|NA|TRBV7-2|TRBJ2-1
CASSWSREVEQFF
TGTGCCAGCAGCTGGTCGCGGGAGGTTGAGCAGTTCTTC
>14|NA|few|TRBV12-3/TRBV12-4|TRBJ2-1
CASSPLATYNEQFF
TGTGCCAGCAGCCCGCTAGCAACCTACAATGAGCAGTTCTTC
>14|NA|few|TRBV20-1|TRBJ2-1
CSASRRSSYNEQFF
TGCAGTGCTAGCAGGCGTAGCTCCTACAATGAGCAGTTCTTC
>14|NA|few|TRBV7-6|TRBJ2-7
CASSPGRNPYEQYF
TGTGCCAGCAGCCCCGGGCGGAACCCCTACGAGCAGTACTTC
>14|NA|few|TRBV20-1|TRBJ2-6
CSARQLSGANVLTF
TGCAGTGCTAGACAACTCTCTGGGGCCAACGTCCTGACTTTC
>16|NA|NA|TRBV24-1|TRBJ2-1
CATSDLNQANYNEQFF
TGTGCCACCAGTGACCTGAATCAGGCTAATTACAATGAGCAGTTCTTC
>15|NA|NA|TRBV18|TRBJ1-1
CASSPQGTENTEAFF
TGTGCCAGCTCACCACAGGGGACTGAGAACACTGAAGCTTTCTTT
>14|NA|NA|TRBV12-3/TRBV12-4|TRBJ2-7
CASSSRLGWDEQYF
TGTGCCAGCAGTTCTCGACTGGGTTGGGACGAGCAGTACTTC
>15|TRBD2|NA|TRBV29-1|TRBJ2-7
CSVGATSGMIYEQYF
TGCAGCGTTGGAGCCACTAGCGGGATGATCTACGAGCAGTACTTC
>13|NA|few|TRBV9|TRBJ2-7
CASSGLSSYEQYF
TGTGCCAGCAGCGGATTAAGCTCCTACGAGCAGTACTTC
>16|NA|many|TRBV20-1|TRBJ2-5
CSVQFQGGSVGETQYF
TGCAGTGTCCAATTCCAGGGTGGATCCGTAGGAGAGACCCAGTACTTC
>14|NA|NA|TRBV2|TRBJ1-1
CASSERQYNTEAFF
TGTGCCAGCAGTGAACGACAGTATAACACTGAAGCTTTCTTT
>14|NA|few|TRBV21-1|TRBJ2-3
CASSGTDRADTQYF
TGTGCCAGCAGCGGAACGGACAGGGCGGATACGCAGTATTTT
>17|TRBD2|few|TRBV20-1|TRBJ2-2
CSARDSTSGSLDGELFF
TGCAGTGCTAGAGATTCGACTAGCGGGAGTTTAGACGGGGAGCTGTTTTTT
>14|NA|many|TRBV27|TRBJ2-7
CASSLRGTSYEQYF
TGTGCCAGCAGTTTACGGGGTACCTCCTACGAGCAGTACTTC
>15|NA|NA|TRBV20-1|TRBJ1-1
CSARITGLADTEAFF
TGCAGTGCCCGAATCACAGGGCTAGCGGACACTGAAGCTTTCTTT
>14|NA|NA|TRBV5-1|TRBJ2-2
CASSMGQSTGELFF
TGCGCCAGCAGCATGGGACAATCCACCGGGGAGCTGTTTTTT
>14|NA|few|TRBV28|TRBJ2-5
CASNLSGPRETQYF
TGTGCCAGCAATCTCTCCGGGCCCCGGGAGACCCAGTACTTC
>16|NA|few|TRBV19|TRBJ2-1
CASSISFTALNNEQFF
TGTGCCAGTAGTATTAGTTTTACTGCGCTAAACAATGAGCAGTTCTTC
>15|TRBD2|NA|TRBV12-3/TRBV12-4|TRBJ2-5
CASSWSGSDQETQYF
TGTGCCAGCAGTTGGAGCGGGAGTGACCAAGAGACCCAGTACTTC
>15|TRBD2|NA|TRBV20-1|TRBJ2-3
CSASAGGRGTDTQYF
TGCAGTGCTAGTGCCGGCGGGAGGGGGACAGATACGCAGTATTTT
>14|NA|few|TRBV7-2|TRBJ1-1
CASSHHRQYTEAFF
TGTGCCAGCAGCCACCACCGACAGTACACTGAAGCTTTCTTT
>14|NA|NA|TRBV15|TRBJ2-6
CATSTAAGANVLTF
TGTGCCACCAGCACGGCAGCTGGGGCCAACGTCCTGACTTTC
>18|TRBD1|NA|TRBV12-3/TRBV12-4|TRBJ2-5
CACSTRIIGTGGMETQYF
TGTGCCTGCAGTACCCGGATAATCGGGACAGGGGGAATGGAGACCCAGTACTTC
>16|TRBD2|few|TRBV5-1|TRBJ2-2
CASSPPRTSGTGELFF
TGCGCCAGCAGCCCGCCCAGGACTAGTGGCACCGGGGAGCTGTTTTTT
>14|NA|NA|TRBV24-1|TRBJ2-3
CATSGTGFGDTQYF
TGTGCCACCAGTGGCACAGGGTTTGGAGATACGCAGTATTTT
>16|TRBD2|few|TRBV28|TRBJ2-2
CARGTSGKWNTGELFF
TGTGCCAGAGGGACTAGCGGGAAATGGAACACCGGGGAGCTGTTTTTT
>15|TRBD2|NA|TRBV3-1|TRBJ2-7
CASSRSGRAVSEQYF
TGTGCCAGCAGCCGTAGCGGGAGGGCTGTTTCCGAGCAGTACTTC
>19|TRBD1|NA|TRBV5-1|TRBJ2-1
CASSLRGSPHQGAYNEQFF
TGCGCCAGCAGCTTGAGAGGGTCGCCCCATCAGGGGGCCTACAATGAGCAGTTCTTC
>16|TRBD2|NA|TRBV11-2|TRBJ2-2
CASSSWTSGSTGELFF
TGTGCCAGCAGCTCGTGGACTAGCGGTAGTACCGGGGAGCTGTTTTTT